The entry below describes one TCR beta chain. These data belong to a study of T cell changes during pregnancy in multiple sclerosis. Method: immunoSEQ multiplex PCR; TCRdb's copy keeps in-frame clones and lacks some. This table holds 70,000 to 95,000 clones, 75% to 90% found once. With V trimmed by 5 bases and J by 2 bases, 4 bases remained unmatched. Germline values: CDR1 LNHNV, CDR2 YYDKDF (reference sequence). The CDR3 loop spans 15 amino acids. This sequence joins TRBV15 and TRBJ2-3; TRBD1 agrees at 10 bases. This specimen was peripheral blood, taken before pregnancy. The source is a female donor with multiple sclerosis, enrolled in a pregnancy study. The CDR3 sequence: CATSVGTGATDTQYF. CDR3 bases: TGTGCCACCAGCGTCGGGACAGGGGCCACAGATACGCAGTATTTT.